Listed below are T cell receptor beta chains from one sample, sequenced in a study of blood T cell dynamics during melanoma immunotherapy. This table comes from immunoSEQ multiplex PCR, and its TCRdb copy is limited to in-frame clones, with some not included. Of around 14,000 clones in the sample, over 65% were seen once. The input for sequencing was blood, taken from a patient treated with checkpoint blockade. These receptors were taken from a human donor with melanoma. Both conserved end residues are part of each CDR3. The D gene is left open where the match is weak. A row's size may be missing; if present it is once, few, many or a size class.

TRBJ1-6 - - TRBV6-5 CASSFLPGRSPLHF TGTGCCAGCAGTTTTCTCCCGGGGCGTTCACCCCTCCACTTT
TRBJ1-6 once - TRBV6-1 CASSEKRAVERLYNSPLHF TGTGCCAGCAGTGAAAAGCGAGCCGTTGAAAGGCTCTATAATTCACCCCTCCACTTT
TRBJ2-5 - - TRBV6-1 CASSAWDRVEETQYF TGTGCCAGCAGTGCGTGGGACCGAGTGGAAGAGACCCAGTACTTC
TRBJ2-3 - TRBD2 TRBV27 CASSKTSRNADTQYF TGTGCCAGCAGTAAGACTAGCCGGAACGCAGATACGCAGTATTTT
TRBJ2-4 once TRBD2 TRBV29-1 CSVTLGGGVTIQYF TGCAGCGTAACCCTGGGCGGGGGGGTCACTATTCAGTACTTC
TRBJ2-7 - - TRBV6-6 CASSYPRDSSGYEQYF TGTGCCAGCAGTTACCCAAGGGACTCCTCAGGGTACGAGCAGTACTTC
TRBJ2-7 - - TRBV5-3 CASSITGTQEQYF TGTGCCAGCAGCATTACCGGGACTCAAGAGCAGTACTTC
TRBJ2-1 - TRBD2 TRBV11-1 CASSLAGGYNEQFF TGTGCCAGCAGTTTAGCGGGGGGTTACAATGAGCAGTTCTTC
TRBJ2-3 few TRBD1 TRBV5-1 CASSLGDRVTDTQYF TGCGCCAGCAGCTTGGGAGACAGGGTGACAGATACGCAGTATTTT
TRBJ1-5 - - TRBV5-5 CASSLLSRAQPQHF TGTGCCAGCAGCTTACTCTCTAGGGCCCAGCCCCAGCATTTT
TRBJ2-1 - - TRBV5-5 CASSTRRGVDEQFF TGTGCCAGCAGCACGAGGAGGGGTGTGGATGAGCAGTTCTTC
TRBJ2-1 - - TRBV4-2 CASSQERGSSYNEQFF TGTGCCAGCAGCCAAGAGAGGGGGAGCTCCTACAATGAGCAGTTCTTC
TRBJ2-3 - - TRBV6-5 CASSKDWVSQYF TGTGCCAGCAGTAAGGACTGGGTATCGCAGTATTTT
TRBJ2-3 - - TRBV4-2 CASSLRGLTDTQYF TGTGCCAGCAGTCTGCGGGGCCTCACAGATACGCAGTATTTT
TRBJ2-6 - TRBD1 TRBV4-2 CASSQDPTGGWSGANVLTF TGTGCCAGCAGCCAAGATCCGACAGGGGGATGGTCTGGGGCCAACGTCCTGACTTTC
TRBJ1-6 - - TRBV4-1 CATGEGSSYNSPLHF TGCGCCACCGGGGAGGGGAGCTCCTATAATTCACCCCTCCACTTT
TRBJ2-7 - - TRBV6-1 CASRPGGGAPYEQYF TGTGCCAGCAGGCCAGGTGGGGGGGCTCCCTACGAGCAGTACTTC
TRBJ2-3 once TRBD2 TRBV18 CASSPVSGGATDTQYF TGTGCCAGCTCACCCGTTAGCGGGGGGGCAACAGATACGCAGTATTTT
TRBJ2-7 - - TRBV5-1 CASSLAGGAFYEQYF TGCGCCAGCAGCTTGGCGGGGGGCGCCTTCTACGAGCAGTACTTC
TRBJ2-2 - - TRBV5-1 CASSLPETNTGELFF TGCGCCAGCAGCTTACCTGAAACGAACACCGGGGAGCTGTTTTTT
TRBJ2-1 - TRBD2 TRBV18 CASSQTSGGYNEQFF TGTGCCAGCTCACAGACTAGCGGGGGGTACAATGAGCAGTTCTTC
TRBJ2-7 - TRBD2 TRBV2 CASSGLTSGGPRSSYEQYF TGTGCCAGCAGTGGCCTAACTAGCGGGGGGCCCCGAAGCTCCTACGAGCAGTACTTC
TRBJ2-3 - - TRBV9 CASALSGTDTQYF TGTGCCAGCGCCCTTTCCGGCACAGATACGCAGTATTTT
TRBJ1-1 - - TRBV7-8 CASSLARSRANTEAFF TGTGCCAGCAGCTTAGCGCGTAGTCGAGCGAACACTGAAGCTTTCTTT
TRBJ2-1 once TRBD2 TRBV5-4 CASTLAGTRNEQFF TGTGCCAGCACCTTAGCGGGGACCCGAAATGAGCAGTTCTTC
TRBJ1-1 - - TRBV7-2 CASIWGPGTEAFF TGTGCCAGCATCTGGGGCCCGGGCACTGAAGCTTTCTTT
TRBJ1-4 - TRBD1 TRBV18 CASSKTGGDEKLFF TGTGCCAGCTCAAAAACAGGGGGGGACGAAAAACTGTTTTTT
TRBJ2-5 - TRBD2 TRBV5-1 CASSFTSGYQETQYF TGCGCCAGCAGCTTTACTAGCGGGTACCAAGAGACCCAGTACTTC
TRBJ2-3 - - TRBV4-1 CASSQVLTDTQYF TGCGCCAGCAGCCAAGTACTCACAGATACGCAGTATTTT
TRBJ2-1 few TRBD2 TRBV7-8 CASSLVLAGGYNEQFF TGTGCCAGCAGCTTAGTACTAGCGGGGGGCTACAATGAGCAGTTCTTC
TRBJ1-4 - - TRBV29-1 CSVVRYRTNEKLFF TGCAGCGTTGTACGGTACAGAACTAATGAAAAACTGTTTTTT
TRBJ1-3 - - TRBV19 CASSIGLSGNTIYF TGTGCCAGTAGTATCGGGCTGTCTGGAAACACCATATATTTT